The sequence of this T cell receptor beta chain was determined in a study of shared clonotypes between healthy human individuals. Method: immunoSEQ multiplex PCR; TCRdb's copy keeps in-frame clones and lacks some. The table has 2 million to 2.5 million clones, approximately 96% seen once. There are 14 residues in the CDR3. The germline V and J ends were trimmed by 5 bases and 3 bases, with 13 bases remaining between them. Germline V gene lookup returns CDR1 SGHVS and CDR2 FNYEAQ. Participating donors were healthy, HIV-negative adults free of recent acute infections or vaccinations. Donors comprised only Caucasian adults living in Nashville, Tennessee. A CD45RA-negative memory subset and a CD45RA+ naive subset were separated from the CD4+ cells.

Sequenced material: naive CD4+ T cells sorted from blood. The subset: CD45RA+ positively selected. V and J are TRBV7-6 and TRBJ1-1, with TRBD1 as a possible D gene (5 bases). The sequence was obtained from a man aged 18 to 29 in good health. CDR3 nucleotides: TGTGCCAGCAGCAATGGACACGGCTACACTGAAGCTTTCTTT. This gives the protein CASSNGHGYTEAFF.